This T cell receptor beta chain comes out of a study of cytomegalovirus exposure and HLA in healthy donors listed by TCRdb under 2017. Notes on the research overall: An earlier analysis of roughly 570 of the donors reported about 280 Gb of sequence data and 100 million to 120 million unique TCR beta sequences obtained from 150 million to 200 million T cells. Class I and class II HLA loci were covered by the typing at four-digit resolution. Using immunosequencing, the study profiled T cell repertoires from about 620 subjects and related those repertoires to cytomegalovirus serostatus. Typing coverage varied by locus: 629-630 donors for A, B, C, DRB1 and DQB1; approximately 520 for DQA1; some 610 for DPA1; roughly 450 for DPB1. Roughly 5 DR-DQ haplotypes were treated as single units for association and clustering because of strong linkage in the cohort. All discovery cohort repertoires had been generated on a single sequencing platform. The later analysis used no new phenotypic data to find candidate immune exposures, relying instead on TCR beta sequences and their occurrence across donors. To predict cytomegalovirus infection status, the study brought together high-throughput TCR immunosequencing, statistical association of individual TCRs with disease status, and machine learning. Donor age, sex, ethnicity and CMV serostatus were compiled together with the repertoire data. Among some 400 genotyped donors of the cohort, an average of around 250,000 unique TCR beta nucleotide sequences was sequenced per donor, of which about 19% were non-productive. The study aimed to test whether cataloging public T cell receptors could reveal signatures of past pathogen exposure. Of the approximately 400 genotyped donors, about 80% fell in the genetic ancestry cluster associated with self-reported Caucasian donors. Besides the first cohort of 550 to 750 subjects, a separate validation cohort made up of 120 different subjects was used. About 330 gigabases of sequencing data and around 85 million unique TCR sequences made up an early release that covered nearly 650 HLA-typed donors. Genome-wide SNP genotypes for about 65% of the roughly 670 donors were used in a later genetic analysis, which treated that subset as a discovery cohort. To decide whether each TCR beta V gene segment behaved as functional or pseudogenic, an earlier analysis of nearly 600 of the donors relied on high-throughput TCR beta sequencing. In a later analysis, previously published TCR beta repertoires from some 640 donors were re-analyzed and high-resolution HLA genotyping was added so that TCR occurrence patterns could be studied. What the research found in general, with its limitations: In an earlier analysis of around 600 of the donors, most TCR beta V segments appeared in productive rearrangements about 87% or about 30% of the time, broadly matching IMGT annotations. In a later analysis, TCR association rates were found to vary across HLA loci, with the most associated TCRs seen for DRB1 alleles and the fewest for HLA-C alleles. Only TCR beta chains were sequenced in this cohort, and the absence of alpha or paired-chain data limited detectable features. A later genetic analysis associated a missense DCLRE1C variant with V-gene and J-gene trimming of TCR beta chains, and an independent cohort replicated the association. The authors suggested that the approach could potentially be generalized to other disease states and immunological phenotypes. Most TCR sequences were seen in very few donors, while some public TCRs were found in many individuals. The classifier was reported to diagnose cytomegalovirus status with high specificity and sensitivity in both the original and validation cohorts. Three of the identified cytomegalovirus-associated TCR beta chains were confirmed in vitro to be specific for cytomegalovirus antigens. Sequencing depth was assumed to be roughly uniform across donors in the presence/absence analyses, though that assumption may not hold. A later genetic analysis reported fewer N-insertions in productive TCRs among donors in an Asian-associated ancestry cluster than the approximately 700-donor mean. A cluster of highly shared sequence variants was judged likely to represent a technical artifact of the sequencing pipeline. At a false discovery rate of 0.05, a later analysis linked 16,951 TCR beta sequences to specific HLA alleles. Correlated functional status among segregating V segments might be attributable to linkage disequilibrium, but an unknown experimental factor could not be ruled out. Because HLA typing was unavailable for some donors at each locus, only the typed subset was used in association tests. The study gave a list of about 160 TCR beta chains associated with cytomegalovirus. A later analysis reported that several top co-occurrence clusters appeared linked to parvovirus B19, influenza, CMV and Epstein-Barr virus. Immune exposure information for the cohort was limited to CMV serostatus. Some IMGT-functional V segments, including TRBV6-2 and TRBV6-3, could not be distinguished by the 87-base-pair reads and were therefore excluded. In a later analysis, HLA-associated TCR beta chains were found to be more clonally expanded and to have lower generation probabilities than equally common non-associated chains. Some 16 rarely observed V segments, including chromosome 9 orphons, were excluded from the earlier analysis of approximately 500 of the donors because counts were too low. A further reported finding was that TCR beta sequences accurately predicted the HLA-A and HLA-B alleles for most subjects in the first cohort. Assigning TCR associations to individual alleles was difficult when HLA alleles, especially DR and DQ, strongly co-occurred. Most CMV-associated TCR beta chains appeared to be HLA-restricted in a later analysis, and the HLA associations seemed to be driven largely by CMV exposure.

The cohort was made up of about 670 healthy bone marrow donors. At the time of sampling, every cohort member was nominally healthy, though immune exposures that went unrecorded were likely present. The donor was CMV seropositive and belonged to the group of more than 250 seropositive cohort members. Each donor provided a peripheral blood sample, and peripheral blood mononuclear cells were used for TCR beta sequencing. The Qiagen DNeasy Blood Extraction Kit was used to extract genomic DNA from the blood cell samples. According to the germline V gene, CDR1 reads MDHEN and CDR2 reads SYDVKM. Spanning cysteine to phenylalanine, the CDR3 consists of 14 amino acids. Left in the record is the CDR3 DNA by itself, 42 bases read in frame from the first base. The junction shows trimming of 11 bases on V and 3 bases on J, and the gene matches do not reach 7 bases of it. Library method: the immunoSEQ multiplex PCR assay. A mixture of 60 forward primers for TCR Vbeta segments and 13 reverse primers for TCR Jbeta segments was used in the multiplex PCR. The CDR3 region of rearranged TCR beta genes was amplified from genomic DNA by a multiplex PCR assay. On the Illumina HiSeq System, the amplified TCR beta libraries were sequenced as 87-base-pair reads. From the authors' description of their analysis: A later analysis tallied roughly 80 million unique TCR beta chains across the 666 repertoires, and 10 million to 11 million of those chains were shared by two or more donors. To remove PCR and sequencing errors, raw reads were error-corrected and collapsed into unique sequences using a nearest-neighbor algorithm that merged closely related sequences. V, D and J gene segments were assigned by aligning CDR3 sequences to IMGT reference sequences. For a sequence to be retained, at least a six-nucleotide match to both a V gene segment and a J gene segment was required. Rearrangements were called productive when the CDR3 lacked stop codons and stayed in frame with V and J; all others were non-productive. Following IMGT convention, CDR3 was defined as the stretch from the second conserved V-encoded cysteine to the conserved J-encoded phenylalanine. The earlier analysis of some 550 of the donors excluded any sequence lacking an unambiguous match to a single V gene segment. In an earlier analysis of some 590 of the donors, V segments were called functional above 56.7% productive rearrangements and were called segregating when the between-donor standard deviation exceeded 5%. A statistical classification framework was developed to diagnose cytomegalovirus status using the catalog of TCR beta chain sequences. In a later analysis, V and J genes were assigned by comparing TCR nucleotide sequences against IMGT/GENE-DB human TR gene sequences. Using the TCRdist pipeline, a later analysis assigned CDR3 sequences along with most-parsimonious VDJ recombination scenarios. In a later analysis, every TCR beta chain was defined by the combination of its CDR3 amino acid sequence and its V-gene family, and reads without a unique V-gene family were dropped. A later analysis removed over 500 highly shared, low-generation-probability nucleotide sequences to deal with suspected cross-contamination and a sequencing artifact. In a later analysis, a clonal expansion index was calculated for each public chain from normalized within-repertoire ranks of inferred template counts. In a later analysis, generation probabilities were computed with a VDJ recombination model fitted to out-of-frame rearrangements, and the resulting probabilities were checked against IGoR. In a later analysis, hypergeometric tests were used to score TCR-TCR, TCR-HLA and TCR-CMV co-occurrence, with a repertoire-size bias correction applied to TCR pairs. To estimate false discovery rates, a later analysis permuted the HLA or CMV assignments 20 times. In a later analysis, co-occurring TCRs were grouped with DBSCAN, and TCRdist sequence similarity was added when clustering was performed within HLA-allele-positive subsets. For co-occurrence clustering, repertoires with fewer than 30,000 or more than 120,000 public chains were excluded, along with a handful of repertoires with anomalous nucleotide sharing. TCRdb provides this immuneACCESS table in a form limited to in-frame rearrangements. Some clones are lacking; in checked studies, under half of them reflect an unresolved V gene, and why the rest are absent is not known. D and trimming were read from the DNA, whereas the V and J calls and clone size are those reported in that table. This sample holds about 130,000 clones; about 80% were observed only once. The ten largest clonotypes hold approximately 6.2% of the sample.

Comments on this clone: What this receptor recognizes is not known. The record has no base qualities; no much larger clone is one base away.

Rearrangement joined TRBV28 to TRBJ2-7; the junction holds 13 bases that match TRBD2. Sequenced sample: PBMCs. This sequence was found in a man aged 35 to 55 in good health and CMV-seropositive. The nucleotide sequence reads as follows: TGTGCCCCCCGGGGACTAGCGGGGAACTACGAGCAGTACTTC. This codes for CAPRGLAGNYEQYF.